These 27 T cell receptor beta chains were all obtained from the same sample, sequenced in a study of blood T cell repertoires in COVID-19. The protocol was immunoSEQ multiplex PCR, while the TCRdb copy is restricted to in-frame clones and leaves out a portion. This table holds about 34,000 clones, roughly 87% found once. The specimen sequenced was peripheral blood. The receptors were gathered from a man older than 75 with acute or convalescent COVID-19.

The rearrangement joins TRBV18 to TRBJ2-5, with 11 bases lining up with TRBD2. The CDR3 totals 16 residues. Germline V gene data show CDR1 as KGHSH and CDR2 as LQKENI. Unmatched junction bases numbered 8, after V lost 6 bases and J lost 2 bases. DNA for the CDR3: TGTGCCAGCTCGTCGGAGACTAGCGGGGTACAAGAGACCCAGTACTTC. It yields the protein CASSSETSGVQETQYF. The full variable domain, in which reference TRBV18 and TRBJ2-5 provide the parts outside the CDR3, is NAGVMQNPRHLVRRRGQEARLRCSPMKGHSHVYWYRQLPEEGLKFMVYLQKENIIDESGMPKERFSAEFPKEGPSILRIQQVVRGDSAAYFCASSSETSGVQETQYFGPGTRLLVL.

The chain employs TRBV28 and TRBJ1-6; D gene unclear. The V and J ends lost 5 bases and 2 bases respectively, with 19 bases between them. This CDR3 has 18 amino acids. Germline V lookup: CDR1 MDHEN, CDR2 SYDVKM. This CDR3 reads CASSAPGSIGTYNSPLHF. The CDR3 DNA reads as TGTGCCAGCAGTGCCCCGGGAAGTATAGGCACCTATAATTCACCCCTCCACTTT.

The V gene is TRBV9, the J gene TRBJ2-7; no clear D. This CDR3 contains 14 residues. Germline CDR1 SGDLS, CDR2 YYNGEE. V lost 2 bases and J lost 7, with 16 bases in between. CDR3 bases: TGTGCCAGCAGCGTCCTCGCAGTGCCAATTGAGCAGTACTTC. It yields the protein CASSVLAVPIEQYF.

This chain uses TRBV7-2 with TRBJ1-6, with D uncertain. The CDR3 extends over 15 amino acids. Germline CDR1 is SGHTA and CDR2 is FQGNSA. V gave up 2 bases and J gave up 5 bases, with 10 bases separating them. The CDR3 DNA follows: TGTGCCAGCAGCTTACAGGCCAGCCATAATTCACCCCTCCACTTT. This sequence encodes CASSLQASHNSPLHF.

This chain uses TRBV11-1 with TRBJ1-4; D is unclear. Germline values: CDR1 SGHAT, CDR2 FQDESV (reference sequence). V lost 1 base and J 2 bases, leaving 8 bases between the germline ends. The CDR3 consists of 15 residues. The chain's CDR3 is CASSLDPGTNEKLFF. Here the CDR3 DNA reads TGTGCCAGCAGCTTAGATCCGGGGACTAATGAAAAACTGTTTTTT.

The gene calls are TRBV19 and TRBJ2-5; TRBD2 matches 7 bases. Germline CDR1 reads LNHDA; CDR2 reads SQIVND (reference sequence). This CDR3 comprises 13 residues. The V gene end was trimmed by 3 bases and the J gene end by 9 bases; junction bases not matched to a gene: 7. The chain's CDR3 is CASSIRLREAQYF. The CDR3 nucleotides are TGTGCCAGTAGTATCCGGTTACGGGAGGCCCAGTACTTC.

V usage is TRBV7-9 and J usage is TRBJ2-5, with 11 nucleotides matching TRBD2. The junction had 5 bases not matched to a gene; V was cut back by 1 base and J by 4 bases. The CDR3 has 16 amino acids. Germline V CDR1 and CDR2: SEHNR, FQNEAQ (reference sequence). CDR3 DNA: TGTGCCAGCAGCTTAGGGACCACTAGCGGGGGAGAGACCCAGTACTTC. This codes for CASSLGTTSGGETQYF. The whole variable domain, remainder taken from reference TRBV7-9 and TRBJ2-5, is DTGVSQNPRHKITKRGQNVTFRCDPISEHNRLYWYRQTLGQGPEFLTYFQNEAQLEKSRLLSDRFSAERPKGSFSTLEIQRTEQGDSAMYLCASSLGTTSGGETQYFGPGTRLLVL.

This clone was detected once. CDR3 sequence (DNA): TGTGCCAGTAGAGACAGATATGGCTACACCTTC. Its protein product is CASRDRYGYTF. V is TRBV19 and J is TRBJ1-2; D may be TRBD1 (5 bases). Trimming took off 6 bases at V and 5 bases at J, with 7 bases between the two ends. The CDR3 consists of 11 residues. Germline V gene lookup returns CDR1 LNHDA and CDR2 SQIVND (reference sequence).

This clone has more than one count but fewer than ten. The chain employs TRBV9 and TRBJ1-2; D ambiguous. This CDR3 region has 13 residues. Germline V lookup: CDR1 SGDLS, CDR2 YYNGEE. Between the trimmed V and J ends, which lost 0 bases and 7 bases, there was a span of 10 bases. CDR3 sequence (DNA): TGTGCCAGCAGCGTAGTACCCGGGTCTGGCTACACCTTC. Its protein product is CASSVVPGSGYTF.

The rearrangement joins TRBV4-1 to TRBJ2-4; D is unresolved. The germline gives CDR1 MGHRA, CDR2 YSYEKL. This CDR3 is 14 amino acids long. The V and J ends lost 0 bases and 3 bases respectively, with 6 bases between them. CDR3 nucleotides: TGCGCCAGCAGCCAAGATCCCAGCAAAAACATTCAGTACTTC. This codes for CASSQDPSKNIQYF.

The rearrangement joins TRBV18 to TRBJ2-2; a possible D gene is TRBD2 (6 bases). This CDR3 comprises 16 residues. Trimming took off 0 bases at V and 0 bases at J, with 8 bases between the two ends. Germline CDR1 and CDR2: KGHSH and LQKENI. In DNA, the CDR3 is TGTGCCAGCTCACCACCGGGGGGTCCGAACACCGGGGAGCTGTTTTTT. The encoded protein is CASSPPGGPNTGELFF.

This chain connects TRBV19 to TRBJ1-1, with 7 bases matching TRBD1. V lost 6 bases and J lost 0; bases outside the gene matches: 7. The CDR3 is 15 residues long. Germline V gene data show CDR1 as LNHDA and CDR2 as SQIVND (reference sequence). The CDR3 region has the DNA TGTGCCAGTAGCAAACAGGGGACGATGAACACTGAAGCTTTCTTT. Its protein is CASSKQGTMNTEAFF.

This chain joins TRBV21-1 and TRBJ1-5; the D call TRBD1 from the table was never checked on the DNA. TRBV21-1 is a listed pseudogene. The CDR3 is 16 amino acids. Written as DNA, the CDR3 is TGTGCCAGCAGCAAGACAGGGGGCAAAAGCAATCAGCCCCAGCATTTT. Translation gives CASSKTGGKSNQPQHF.

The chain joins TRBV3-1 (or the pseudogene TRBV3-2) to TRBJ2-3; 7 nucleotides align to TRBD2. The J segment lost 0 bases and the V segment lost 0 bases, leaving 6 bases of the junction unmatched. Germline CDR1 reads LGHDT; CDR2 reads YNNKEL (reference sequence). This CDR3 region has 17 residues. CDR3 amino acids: CASSQDGLADSTDTQYF. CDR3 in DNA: TGTGCCAGCAGCCAAGACGGGCTAGCGGATAGCACAGATACGCAGTATTTT.

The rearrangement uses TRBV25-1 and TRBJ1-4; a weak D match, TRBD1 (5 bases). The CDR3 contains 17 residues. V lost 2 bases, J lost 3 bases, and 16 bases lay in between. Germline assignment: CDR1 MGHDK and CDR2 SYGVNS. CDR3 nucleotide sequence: TGTGCCAGCAGTGAACCAGCTGCGGGGGTTCCTAATGAAAAACTGTTTTTT. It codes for CASSEPAAGVPNEKLFF.

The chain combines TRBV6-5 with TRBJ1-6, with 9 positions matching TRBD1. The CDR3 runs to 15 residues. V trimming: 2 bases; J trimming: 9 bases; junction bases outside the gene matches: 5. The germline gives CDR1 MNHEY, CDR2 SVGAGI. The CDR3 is CASSYGGQGLSPLHF. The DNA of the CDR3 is TGTGCCAGCAGTTACGGGGGACAGGGCCTTTCACCCCTCCACTTT.

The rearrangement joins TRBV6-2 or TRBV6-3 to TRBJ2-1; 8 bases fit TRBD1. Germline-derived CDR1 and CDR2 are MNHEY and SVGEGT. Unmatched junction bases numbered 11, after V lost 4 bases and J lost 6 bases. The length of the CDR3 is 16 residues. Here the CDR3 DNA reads TGTGCCAGCAGTTTCTCAGGGGGCGCGAATCTCAATGAGCAGTTCTTC. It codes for CASSFSGGANLNEQFF.

The CDR3: CASSRGTGTEAFF. The CDR3 bases are TGTGCCAGCAGTCGGGGGACGGGAACTGAAGCTTTCTTT. The chain is built from TRBV3-1 (or the pseudogene TRBV3-2) and TRBJ1-1, with D possibly TRBD1 on 5 matching bases. Trimming took off 6 bases at V and 5 bases at J, with 13 bases between the two ends. CDR3 length equals 13 residues. CDR1 is LGHDT, CDR2 YNNKEL, per germline (reference sequence).

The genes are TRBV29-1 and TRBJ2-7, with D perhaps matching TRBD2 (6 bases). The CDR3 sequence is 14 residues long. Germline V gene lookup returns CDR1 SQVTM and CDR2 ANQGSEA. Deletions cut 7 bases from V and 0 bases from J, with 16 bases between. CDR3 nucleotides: TGCAGCGCGACGGGACTCCAGGCCTCCTACGAGCAGTACTTC. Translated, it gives CSATGLQASYEQYF.

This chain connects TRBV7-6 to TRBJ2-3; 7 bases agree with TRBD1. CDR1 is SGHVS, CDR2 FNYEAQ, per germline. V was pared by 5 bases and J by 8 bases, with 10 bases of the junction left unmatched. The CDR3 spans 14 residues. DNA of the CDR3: TGTGCCAGCAGCGACCAGACAGGGCGAGTTACGCAGTATTTT. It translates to CASSDQTGRVTQYF.

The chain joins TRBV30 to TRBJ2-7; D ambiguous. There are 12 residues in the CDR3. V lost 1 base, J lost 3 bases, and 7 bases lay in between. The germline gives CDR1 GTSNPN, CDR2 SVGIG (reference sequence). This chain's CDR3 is CAWSDSFYEQYF. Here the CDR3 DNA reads TGTGCCTGGAGTGACTCCTTCTACGAGCAGTACTTC.

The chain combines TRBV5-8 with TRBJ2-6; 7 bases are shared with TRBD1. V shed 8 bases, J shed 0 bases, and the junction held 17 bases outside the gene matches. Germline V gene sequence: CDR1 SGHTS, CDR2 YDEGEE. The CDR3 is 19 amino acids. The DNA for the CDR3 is TGTGCCAGGCTCACCTCGGGACAGACTATCCTCTCTGGGGCCAACGTCCTGACTTTC. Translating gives CARLTSGQTILSGANVLTF.

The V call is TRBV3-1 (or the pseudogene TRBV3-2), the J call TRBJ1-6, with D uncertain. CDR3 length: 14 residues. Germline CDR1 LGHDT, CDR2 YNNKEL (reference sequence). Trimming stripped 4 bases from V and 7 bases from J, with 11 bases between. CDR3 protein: CASSLGRGNSPLHF. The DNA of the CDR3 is TGTGCCAGCAGCCTCGGACGGGGAAATTCACCCCTCCACTTT.

The CDR3 reads CASSLSDGKNTEAFF. Written as DNA, the CDR3 is TGTGCCAGCAGCCTCTCCGACGGGAAGAACACTGAAGCTTTCTTT. The rearrangement uses TRBV13 and TRBJ1-1; no reliable D call. CDR1 is PRHDT and CDR2 is FYEKMQ in the germline V gene (reference sequence). The CDR3 runs to 15 residues. V was pared by 5 bases and J by 1 base, with 14 bases between.

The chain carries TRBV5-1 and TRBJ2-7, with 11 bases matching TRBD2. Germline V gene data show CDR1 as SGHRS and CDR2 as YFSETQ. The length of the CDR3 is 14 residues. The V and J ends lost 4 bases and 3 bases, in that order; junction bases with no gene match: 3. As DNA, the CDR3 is TGCGCCAGCAGCCCGGGGACTAGCGGCTACGAGCAGTACTTC. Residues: CASSPGTSGYEQYF.

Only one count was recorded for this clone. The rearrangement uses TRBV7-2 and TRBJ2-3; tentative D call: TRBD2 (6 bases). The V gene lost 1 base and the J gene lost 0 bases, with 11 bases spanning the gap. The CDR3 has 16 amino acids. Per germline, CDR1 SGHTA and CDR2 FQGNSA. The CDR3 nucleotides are TGTGCCAGCAGCTTAGGGGCGAGCGGGAGCACAGATACGCAGTATTTT. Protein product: CASSLGASGSTDTQYF.

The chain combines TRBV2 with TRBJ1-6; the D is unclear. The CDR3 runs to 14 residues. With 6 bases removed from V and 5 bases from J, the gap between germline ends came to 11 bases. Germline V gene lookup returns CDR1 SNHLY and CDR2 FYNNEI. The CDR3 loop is CASRPTGNNSPLHF. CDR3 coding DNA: TGTGCCAGCAGGCCTACGGGGAATAATTCACCCCTCCACTTT.